This T cell receptor beta chain was observed in a study of cytomegalovirus exposure and HLA in healthy donors (dated by TCRdb to the late 2010s). Broadly, across the study: According to an earlier analysis of 450 to 650 of the donors, some 180 million T cells yielded 120 million or so unique TCR beta sequences and around 280 Gb of sequence data. Approximately 310 gigabases of sequencing data and around 85 million unique TCR sequences made up an early release that covered roughly 670 HLA-typed donors. Of the roughly 400 genotyped donors, over 80% were placed in the genetic ancestry cluster associated with self-reported Caucasian donors. The aim of the study was to test whether cataloging public T cell receptors could identify signatures of past pathogen exposure. The study profiled the T cell repertoires of under 850 subjects by immunosequencing and related them to cytomegalovirus serostatus. A separate validation cohort of 100 to 150 different subjects was used in addition to the approximately 670-subject first cohort. To predict cytomegalovirus infection status, the study brought together high-throughput TCR immunosequencing, statistical association of individual TCRs with disease status, and machine learning. A later analysis re-examined previously published TCR beta repertoires from roughly 720 donors and added high-resolution HLA genotyping to investigate patterns of TCR occurrence. Rather than using new phenotypic data, the later analysis identified candidate immune exposures from TCR beta sequences and from how often those sequences occurred across donors. An earlier analysis of 587 of the donors used high-throughput TCR beta sequencing to judge whether each TCR beta V gene segment behaved as functional or pseudogenic. Alongside the repertoire data, information on donor age, sex, ethnicity and CMV serostatus was compiled. In a later genetic analysis, genome-wide SNP genotypes for about three fifths of the roughly 670 donors were used, and that subset was treated as a discovery cohort. Every repertoire in the discovery cohort had been generated on one and the same sequencing platform. Class I and class II HLA loci were covered by the typing at four-digit resolution. Typing coverage differed by locus: A, B, C, DRB1 and DQB1 were typed in about 620-630 donors, DQA1 in about 560, DPA1 in 600 to 610, and DPB1 in around 440. Roughly 5 DR-DQ haplotypes were treated as single units for association and clustering because of strong linkage in the cohort. Among 398 genotyped donors of the cohort, an average of around 240,000 unique TCR beta nucleotide sequences were sequenced per donor, 15% to 20% of them non-productive.

The cohort consisted of 650 to 700 healthy bone marrow donors. At the time of sampling, all cohort members were nominally healthy, though unrecorded immune exposures were likely present. The donor tested CMV seronegative and was one of the 352 seronegative cohort members. A peripheral blood sample was collected from each donor, and TCR beta sequencing was performed on peripheral blood mononuclear cells. Genomic DNA extraction from the blood cell samples was performed with the Qiagen DNeasy Blood Extraction Kit. The CDR3 goes from the cysteine to the phenylalanine over 15 residues. Of the read, only the CDR3 DNA is kept; its 45 bases are in frame from base 1. The trim is 4 bases for V and 4 bases for J, with a gap of 15 bases between the germline ends. Taken from the germline V gene, the CDR1 and CDR2 loops are SGHTA and FQGTGA. Concerning this clone itself: The antigen it binds to is not known. No much larger clonotype is one base removed from it; base qualities were not supplied.

What the research found in general, with its limitations: A later analysis associated approximately 17,000 TCR beta sequences with specific HLA alleles at a false discovery rate of 0.05. Sequencing depth was assumed to be roughly uniform across donors in the presence/absence analyses, though that assumption may not hold. According to a later analysis, TCR association rates differed among HLA loci, with DRB1 alleles showing the most associated TCRs and HLA-C alleles showing the fewest. In a later analysis, HLA-associated TCR beta chains were found to be more clonally expanded and to have lower generation probabilities than equally common non-associated chains. Approximately 18 rarely observed V segments, including chromosome 9 orphons, were excluded from the earlier analysis of some 590 of the donors because counts were too low. A further reported finding was that TCR beta sequences accurately predicted the HLA-A and HLA-B alleles for most subjects in the first cohort. Linkage disequilibrium might explain the correlated functional status among segregating V segments, but an unknown experimental factor could not be excluded. In vitro tests confirmed that a few of the cytomegalovirus-associated TCR beta chains recognize cytomegalovirus antigens. Across donors, most TCR sequences were observed very rarely, whereas some public TCRs were present in many individuals. It was suggested by the authors that the approach could potentially be generalized to other disease states and immunological phenotypes. In a later genetic analysis, a missense DCLRE1C variant was associated with V-gene and J-gene trimming of TCR beta chains, and the association was replicated in an independent cohort. In this cohort, only TCR beta chains were sequenced, and detectable features were limited by the absence of alpha or paired-chain data. In a later analysis, most CMV-associated TCR beta chains were found to appear HLA-restricted, with HLA associations seemingly driven largely by CMV exposure. In an earlier analysis of 587 of the donors, most TCR beta V segments appeared in productive rearrangements about 87% or about 30% of the time, broadly matching IMGT annotations. Some IMGT-functional V segments, including TRBV6-2 and TRBV6-3, could not be distinguished by the 87-base-pair reads and were therefore excluded. In a later analysis, several top co-occurrence clusters were reported to appear linked to parvovirus B19, influenza, CMV and Epstein-Barr virus. For the cohort, immune exposure information was limited to CMV serostatus. Because some donors lacked HLA typing at each locus, the association tests relied only on the typed subset. A cluster of highly shared sequence variants was judged likely to represent a technical artifact of the sequencing pipeline. The study listed around 160 TCR beta chains as associated with cytomegalovirus. According to a later genetic analysis, donors in an Asian-associated ancestry cluster had fewer N-insertions in productive TCRs than the approximately 710-donor mean. When HLA alleles, especially DR and DQ, strongly co-occurred, attributing TCR associations to individual alleles was difficult. The classifier was reported to diagnose cytomegalovirus status with high specificity and sensitivity in both the original and validation cohorts.

Library construction relied on the immunoSEQ multiplex PCR assay. For the multiplex PCR, a mixture combining 60 forward primers for TCR Vbeta segments and 13 reverse primers for TCR Jbeta segments was used. Amplification of the CDR3 region of rearranged TCR beta genes was performed with a multiplex PCR assay on genomic DNA. Amplified TCR beta libraries were sequenced as 87-base-pair reads on the Illumina HiSeq System. In the original analysis: A later analysis tallied around 82 million unique TCR beta chains across the 640 or so repertoires, and some 10 million of those chains were shared by two or more donors. Raw reads were error-corrected and collapsed into unique sequences by a nearest-neighbor algorithm in which closely related sequences were merged to remove PCR and sequencing errors. CDR3 sequences were aligned to IMGT reference sequences to assign V, D and J gene segments. Each retained sequence needed at least a six-nucleotide match to both a V gene segment and a J gene segment. Rearrangements were classified as productive when the CDR3 lacked stop codons and remained in frame with V and J, and all other rearrangements were classified as non-productive. CDR3 was defined by IMGT convention, running from the second conserved V-encoded cysteine to the conserved J-encoded phenylalanine. The earlier analysis of about 570 of the donors excluded any sequence lacking an unambiguous match to a single V gene segment. In an earlier analysis of 587 of the donors, V segments were called functional above 56.7% productive rearrangements and were called segregating when the between-donor standard deviation exceeded 5%. To diagnose cytomegalovirus status from the catalog of TCR beta chain sequences, a statistical classification framework was built. V and J gene assignment, in a later analysis, came from comparing TCR nucleotide sequences with IMGT/GENE-DB human TR gene sequences. Using the TCRdist pipeline, a later analysis assigned CDR3 sequences along with most-parsimonious VDJ recombination scenarios. In a later analysis, each TCR beta chain was defined by its CDR3 amino acid sequence together with its V-gene family, and reads without a unique V-gene family were excluded. In a later analysis, 550 to 650 highly shared, low-generation-probability nucleotide sequences were removed to address suspected cross-contamination and a sequencing artifact. A later analysis calculated a clonal expansion index for each public chain from normalized within-repertoire ranks of inferred template counts. In a later analysis, generation probabilities were computed using a VDJ recombination model fitted to out-of-frame rearrangements, and the results were checked against IGoR. In a later analysis, TCR-TCR, TCR-HLA and TCR-CMV co-occurrence was scored with hypergeometric tests, and a repertoire-size bias correction was applied to TCR pairs. In a later analysis, false discovery rates were estimated by permuting HLA or CMV assignments 20 times. In a later analysis, co-occurring TCRs were grouped with DBSCAN, and TCRdist sequence similarity was added when clustering was performed within HLA-allele-positive subsets. Co-occurrence clustering excluded repertoires with fewer than 30,000 or more than 120,000 public chains, plus five with anomalous nucleotide sharing. TCRdb limited this immuneACCESS table to in-frame rearrangements with V and J called. A share of clones is missing; checked studies link under half to unresolved V genes, and the rest is unexplained. V, J and clone size are those of that table, while D and trimming were read from the DNA. In this sample the table shows some 150,000 clones, 70% to 90% of which occur a single time. The biggest ten clones account for approximately 0.78% of the sample.

The sample consisted of PBMCs. The chain couples TRBV7-3 to TRBJ2-3; the D gene is perhaps TRBD1, on 6 matching bases. The sequence was obtained from a woman under 30 in good health and CMV-seronegative. The DNA sequence reads TGTGCCAGCAGCTCTAGACACAGGGTCTCAGATACGCAGTATTTT. It translates to CASSSRHRVSDTQYF.